A single sample is the source of the 24 T cell receptor beta chains below, sequenced in a study of blood T cell repertoires in COVID-19. The protocol was immunoSEQ multiplex PCR, while the TCRdb copy is restricted to in-frame clones and leaves out a portion. The table has about 160,000 clones, around 84% seen once. Material: peripheral blood. These receptors came from a woman of 80 years or more with acute or convalescent COVID-19.

V usage is TRBV2 and J usage is TRBJ2-7, with D tentatively TRBD2 (6 bases). CDR3 length: 12 residues. Germline V gives CDR1 SNHLY, CDR2 FYNNEI. With 4 bases removed from V and 6 bases from J, the gap between germline ends came to 10 bases. The CDR3, as DNA: TGTGCCAGCAGTGTCATGCGGGGCGAGCAGTACTTC. Amino acid sequence: CASSVMRGEQYF.

V is TRBV6-4 and J is TRBJ1-1, with a possible D match to TRBD1 (6 bases). Germline loops: CDR1 MRHNA, CDR2 SNTAGT. CDR3 length: 14 residues. The V end was cut by 6 bases, the J end by 4 bases, with 15 bases between. The CDR3 region is CASRDSNRATEAFF. CDR3 nucleotide sequence: TGTGCCAGCAGGGATAGTAACAGGGCCACTGAAGCTTTCTTT.

The chain couples TRBV7-2 to TRBJ1-2, with 9 positions matching TRBD1. V lost 3 bases to trimming and J lost 6 bases; unmatched junction nucleotides: 2. The CDR3 is 13 amino acids. Germline values: CDR1 SGHTA, CDR2 FQGNSA. The CDR3 DNA follows: TGTGCCAGCAGCTTCAGACAGGGGGATGGCTACACCTTC. This sequence encodes CASSFRQGDGYTF.

For this clone: The same CDR3 also results from other DNA sequences found in this sample. As DNA, the CDR3 is TGTGCCAGCAGCGTAGGGAGCGGAAGCTCCTACGAGCAGTACTTC. It is translated as CASSVGSGSSYEQYF. The chain carries TRBV9 and TRBJ2-7; weak D call: TRBD2 (5 bases). The V gene lost 0 bases and the J gene lost 0 bases, with 10 bases spanning the gap. CDR3 length equals 15 residues. In germline, CDR1 is SGDLS, CDR2 YYNGEE.

On this clone itself: Sequence at one end of the junction differs from germline and may be a read error. The identical CDR3 is also encoded by other nucleotide sequences in the sample. J is TRBJ2-2 and V is TRBV9, with a possible D match to TRBD1 (6 bases). Germline V lookup: CDR1 SGDLS, CDR2 YYNGEE. CDR3 length equals 15 residues. In DNA, the CDR3 is TGTGCCAGCAGCGGAGACAGGCTGAACACCGGGGAGTTGTTTTTT. Its protein product is CASSGDRLNTGELFF.

The chain uses TRBV28 and TRBJ2-7; 12 nucleotides match TRBD1. CDR1 is MDHEN and CDR2 is SYDVKM in the germline V gene. CDR3 length: 15 residues. Trimming removed 5 bases from V and 5 bases from J; junction bases left unmatched: 7. The CDR3 sequence: CASSPGTGGLNEQYF. The CDR3 coding sequence is TGTGCCAGCAGTCCCGGGACAGGGGGCTTAAACGAGCAGTACTTC.

The chain combines TRBV5-6 with TRBJ2-5, with 11 bases matching TRBD2. The trim removed 1 base at V and 0 bases at J, leaving 8 bases unmatched. CDR1 and CDR2 from the germline V gene are SGHDT and YYEEEE. The CDR3 contains 18 residues. The CDR3: CASSLRSSGGTYQETQYF. Here the CDR3 DNA reads TGTGCCAGCAGCTTGAGGTCTAGCGGGGGGACGTACCAAGAGACCCAGTACTTC.

V and J are TRBV6-2 or TRBV6-3 and TRBJ2-7, with TRBD2 identical over 9 bases. V was pared by 0 bases and J by 0 bases, with 0 bases of the junction left unmatched. The CDR3 runs to 15 residues. Germline CDR1 and CDR2: MNHEY and SVGEGT. The CDR3 loop is CASSYSAGGSYEQYF. CDR3 DNA sequence: TGTGCCAGCAGTTACTCAGCGGGGGGCTCCTACGAGCAGTACTTC.

V gene TRBV5-4 combines with J gene TRBJ2-1; TRBD1 matches 7 bases. CDR1 and CDR2 (germline): SGHNT, YYREEE (reference sequence). This CDR3 contains 15 residues. J lost 4 bases, V lost 3 bases, and 7 bases had no gene match. The CDR3 coding sequence is TGTGCCAGCAGCTCGCCGGGACAGATGTACAATGAGCAGTTCTTC. Its translation is CASSSPGQMYNEQFF.

The chain is built from TRBV27 and TRBJ1-2; D uncertain. This CDR3 has 16 residues. V was shortened by 5 bases and J by 3 bases, with 19 bases between the two germline ends. Germline V CDR1 and CDR2: MNHEY, SMNVEV (reference sequence). The CDR3 coding sequence is TGTGCCAGCAGTCCACGTATCGGTGATATCTACTATGGCTACACCTTC. Residues: CASSPRIGDIYYGYTF.

CDR3 protein: CASSLDLIPSETQYF. The CDR3 region has the DNA TGTGCCAGCAGCTTAGATCTTATCCCTTCAGAGACCCAGTACTTC. V is TRBV11-2 and J is TRBJ2-5; no clear D gene. Germline V CDR1 and CDR2: SGHAT, FQNNGV. The CDR3 runs to 15 residues. Trimming left V 0 bases short and J 4 bases short, with 12 bases between.

V and J are TRBV18 and TRBJ1-1; weak D call: TRBD1 (6 bases). V lost 3 bases to trimming and J lost 0 bases, with 11 bases between them. CDR3 length: 15 residues. Germline assignment: CDR1 KGHSH and CDR2 LQKENI. CDR3: CASSPRTEMNTEAFF. DNA for the CDR3: TGTGCCAGCTCACCCCGGACAGAAATGAACACTGAAGCTTTCTTT.

DNA of the CDR3: TGTGCCAGCAGCTTATCGCCGCGGACAGGGAACACCGGGGAGCTGTTTTTT. The encoded protein is CASSLSPRTGNTGELFF. This chain joins TRBV7-2 and TRBJ2-2; 7 positions match TRBD1. This CDR3 is 17 amino acids long. Germline lookup yields CDR1 SGHTA and CDR2 FQGNSA. Losses at the gene ends were 2 bases for V and 1 base for J; bases not matched to a gene: 7.

CDR3 nucleotides: TGTGCCAGCAGGGGACTAGCGGCCCCCACACCCGATGAGCAGTTCTTC. Protein sequence: CASRGLAAPTPDEQFF. The genes are TRBV2 and TRBJ2-1; 11 positions match TRBD2. Germline CDR1 reads SNHLY; CDR2 reads FYNNEI. The J segment lost 8 bases and the V segment lost 6 bases, leaving 12 bases of the junction unmatched. This CDR3 contains 16 residues.

The chain has TRBV7-9 and TRBJ1-2; D might be TRBD1 (6 bases). The CDR3 spans 15 residues. V was pared by 2 bases and J by 4 bases, with 14 bases between. Germline V gives CDR1 SEHNR, CDR2 FQNEAQ (reference sequence). The chain's CDR3 is CASSLTTRGPYGYTF. The CDR3 DNA follows: TGTGCCAGCAGCTTAACCACCAGGGGACCCTATGGCTACACCTTC.

The chain couples TRBV7-6 to TRBJ2-7; 11 nucleotides agree with TRBD2. Germline V gives CDR1 SGHVS, CDR2 FNYEAQ. CDR3 size: 15 residues. Losses at the gene ends were 5 bases for V and 3 bases for J; bases not matched to a gene: 6. CDR3 protein: CASSATSGSFYEQYF. In DNA form, the CDR3 reads TGTGCCAGCAGCGCCACTAGCGGGAGTTTCTACGAGCAGTACTTC.

The chain employs TRBV27 and TRBJ1-2, with 12 bases fitting TRBD1. Losses at the gene ends were 6 bases for V and 8 bases for J; bases not matched to a gene: 10. CDR1 MNHEY and CDR2 SMNVEV come from the germline V gene (reference sequence). This CDR3 region has 15 residues. This chain's CDR3 is CASSYLGQGAGGYTF. DNA for the CDR3: TGTGCCAGCAGCTACCTGGGACAGGGGGCGGGAGGCTACACCTTC.

V usage is TRBV7-8 and J usage is TRBJ2-1, with 13 bases fitting TRBD2. The J segment lost 4 bases and the V segment lost 5 bases, leaving 5 bases of the junction unmatched. This CDR3 is built from 16 residues. Germline V gene sequence: CDR1 SGHVS, CDR2 FQNEAQ. In DNA, the CDR3 is TGTGCCAGCAGCGCGGGACTAGCGGGGTCATACAATGAGCAGTTCTTC. Its protein is CASSAGLAGSYNEQFF.

The J gene is TRBJ1-3, the V gene TRBV9; the D is unclear. Germline lookup yields CDR1 SGDLS and CDR2 YYNGEE. V shed 4 bases and J shed 0 bases, with 17 bases lying between them. The length of the CDR3 is 17 residues. In DNA, the CDR3 is TGTGCCAGCAGCCAAGTCGGGTCGTTAGACTCTGGAAACACCATATATTTT. Protein: CASSQVGSLDSGNTIYF.

J is TRBJ1-1 and V is TRBV29-1, with a possible D match to TRBD1 (6 bases). The CDR3 is 14 amino acids. Germline CDR1 SQVTM, CDR2 ANQGSEA. Deletions cut 6 bases from V and 4 bases from J, with 18 bases between. CDR3 in DNA: TGCAGCGTCCTAACGTGGCAGGGGAGCACTGAAGCTTTCTTT. Its protein is CSVLTWQGSTEAFF.

The table lists this clone with a count of one. The V gene is TRBV3-1 (or the pseudogene TRBV3-2), the J gene TRBJ2-3; TRBD2 agrees at 9 bases. The CDR3 is 15 amino acids. After removal of 4 bases from V and 2 bases from J, the junction contained 4 bases not matched to a gene. Germline V gene data show CDR1 as LGHDT and CDR2 as YNNKEL (reference sequence). The CDR3 is CASSPLAGYTDTQYF. For the CDR3, the DNA is TGTGCCAGCAGCCCTCTAGCGGGGTACACAGATACGCAGTATTTT.

The chain links TRBV19 to TRBJ2-1, with 8 positions matching TRBD1. The J segment lost 9 bases and the V segment lost 5 bases, leaving 9 bases of the junction unmatched. The germline V gene has CDR1 LNHDA and CDR2 SQIVND (reference sequence). There are 14 residues in the CDR3. CDR3 sequence reads: CASSSRQGYGEQFF. The DNA of the CDR3 is TGTGCCAGTAGTTCCAGACAGGGGTATGGTGAGCAGTTCTTC. The full variable domain, rest sourced from reference TRBV19 and TRBJ2-1, is DGGITQSPKYLFRKEGQNVTLSCEQNLNHDAMYWYRQDPGQGLRLIYYSQIVNDFQKGDIAEGYSVSREKKESFPLTVTSAQKNPTAFYLCASSSRQGYGEQFFGPGTRLTVL.

The V call is TRBV2, the J call TRBJ2-6; tentatively, D is TRBD1 (6 bases). The CDR3 has 18 amino acids. Trimming shortened V by 7 bases and J by 0 bases, and 19 bases separated the two germline ends. CDR1 SNHLY and CDR2 FYNNEI come from the germline V gene. In DNA form, the CDR3 reads TGTGCCAGCACTCGCAATGACAGGTTTAGCTCTGGGGCCAACGTCCTGACTTTC. Translated, it gives CASTRNDRFSSGANVLTF.

This chain uses TRBV25-1 with TRBJ1-1; perhaps TRBD1 as D (5 bases). The length of the CDR3 is 15 residues. From germline, CDR1 is MGHDK and CDR2 SYGVNS. V lost 2 bases to trimming and J lost 1 base, with 11 bases between them. In nucleotides, the CDR3 is TGTGCCAGCAGTGAAATCAGCACAGGGAACACTGAAGCTTTCTTT. Translating gives CASSEISTGNTEAFF.